This TCR beta chain emerged from a study of graft-versus-host responses after intestinal transplantation. Study summary: Multivisceral, liver-intestinal, or isolated intestinal transplants were received by the recipients. Every one of the recipients received anti-thymocyte globulin induction and afterwards took tacrolimus and steroids for around three years.

In its sample, this clone was seen once. Its target is unknown. From germline, CDR1 is PRHDT and CDR2 FYEKMQ (reference sequence). The CDR3 consists of 14 residues. Trimming removed 5 bases from V and 6 bases from J; junction bases left unmatched: 7. The starting material, graft tissue, was processed to release intraepithelial and lamina propria lymphocytes. The protocol was immunoSEQ multiplex PCR, while the TCRdb copy is restricted to in-frame clones and leaves out a portion. Counted here are nearly 4,500 clones, more than 70% occurring once; the ten biggest clones make up around 15%. Study-wide results and caveats: Detection of GvH clones occurred in recipient marrow, and some had their first appearance in ileum or blood. Patients who carried graft-donor T cell macrochimerism also had high graft-versus-host to host-versus-graft clonal ratios in their allografts.

The source is a human patient who received an intestinal transplant, so some T cells may come from the graft donor. Here the sequenced sample was ileum tissue, taken 338 days after intestinal transplantation. The V and J genes are TRBV13 and TRBJ2-3; 8 nucleotides agree with TRBD2. The CDR3 reads CASSKRGGPDTQYF. The CDR3 DNA follows: TGTGCCAGCAGCAAACGGGGGGGCCCCGATACGCAGTATTTT.